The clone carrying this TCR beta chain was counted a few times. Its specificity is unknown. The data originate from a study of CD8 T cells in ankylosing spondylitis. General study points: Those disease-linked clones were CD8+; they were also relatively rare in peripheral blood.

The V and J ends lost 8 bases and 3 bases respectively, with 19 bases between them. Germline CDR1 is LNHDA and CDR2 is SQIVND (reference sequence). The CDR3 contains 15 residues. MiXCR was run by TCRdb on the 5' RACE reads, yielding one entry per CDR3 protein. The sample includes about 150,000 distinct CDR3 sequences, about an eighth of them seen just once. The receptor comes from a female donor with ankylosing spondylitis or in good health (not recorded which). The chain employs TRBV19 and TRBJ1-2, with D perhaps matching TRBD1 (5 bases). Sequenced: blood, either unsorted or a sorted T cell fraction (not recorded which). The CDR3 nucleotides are TGTGCCAGTTCCCCTTCGCCAGGGCGGGACTATGGCTACACCTTC. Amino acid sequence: CASSPSPGRDYGYTF.